This TCR beta chain was found in a study of blood T cell repertoires in COVID-19. Across the whole study: From the United States, Italy and Spain came samples of acute and convalescent COVID-19. T cells, B-cell-depleted T cells, or PBMCs provided the cDNA or gDNA that served as material.

Sequencing used immunoSEQ multiplex PCR; TCRdb keeps in-frame clones, though not all of them. The table shows 130,000 to 150,000 clones, with 76% occurring only once. Germline values: CDR1 SGHDT, CDR2 YYEEEE. The CDR3 covers 14 residues. V was shortened by 4 bases and J by 1 base, with 11 bases between the two germline ends. The sequence was collected from a man aged 60-69 years with acute or convalescent COVID-19. Sequenced sample: peripheral blood. V and J are TRBV5-6 and TRBJ1-1; weak D call: TRBD1 (5 bases). CDR3 sequence (DNA): TGTGCCAGCAGCGGAGGGACCTCGAACACTGAAGCTTTCTTT. Translating it yields CASSGGTSNTEAFF.